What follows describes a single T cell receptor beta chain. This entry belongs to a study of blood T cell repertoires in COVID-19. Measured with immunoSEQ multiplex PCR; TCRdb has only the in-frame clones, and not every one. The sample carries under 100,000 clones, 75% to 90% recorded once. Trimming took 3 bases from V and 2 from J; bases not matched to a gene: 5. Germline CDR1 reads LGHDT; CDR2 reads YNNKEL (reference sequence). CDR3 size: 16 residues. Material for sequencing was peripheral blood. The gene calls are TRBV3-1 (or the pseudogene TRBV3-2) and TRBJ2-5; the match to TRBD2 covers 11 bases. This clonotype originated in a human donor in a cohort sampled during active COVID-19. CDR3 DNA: TGTGCCAGCAGCCATCCGGGACTAGCGGTTCAAGAGACCCAGTACTTC. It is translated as CASSHPGLAVQETQYF.